This TCR beta chain was sequenced during a study of T cells in localized non-small cell lung cancer. Whole-study findings and limits: Longer overall survival was associated with a higher density of T cells in the blood. Clonality peaked in uninvolved adjacent lung rather than tumor. Out of the top 100 tumor clones, a median approximately 57 were seen in adjacent lung.

Clones were sequenced by immunoSEQ multiplex PCR, and TCRdb holds only the in-frame ones, with some missing. The table shows 50,000 to 60,000 clones, with 80% occurring only once. Concerning this clone itself: Its antigen is as yet unknown.

Per the germline V gene, CDR1 is MNHEY and CDR2 is SVGAGI. The CDR3 extends over 13 amino acids. With 6 bases removed from V and 5 bases from J, the gap between germline ends came to 13 bases. The clonotype comes from a woman aged 40-70 years with stage II lung adenocarcinoma. This sample comprised PBMCs, obtained before any cancer treatment. The chain joins TRBV6-5 to TRBJ1-1, with D maybe TRBD1 (6 bases). The CDR3 DNA reads as TGTGCCAGCAGGGACAGTGGGGAGACTGAAGCTTTCTTT. Amino acids: CASRDSGETEAFF.